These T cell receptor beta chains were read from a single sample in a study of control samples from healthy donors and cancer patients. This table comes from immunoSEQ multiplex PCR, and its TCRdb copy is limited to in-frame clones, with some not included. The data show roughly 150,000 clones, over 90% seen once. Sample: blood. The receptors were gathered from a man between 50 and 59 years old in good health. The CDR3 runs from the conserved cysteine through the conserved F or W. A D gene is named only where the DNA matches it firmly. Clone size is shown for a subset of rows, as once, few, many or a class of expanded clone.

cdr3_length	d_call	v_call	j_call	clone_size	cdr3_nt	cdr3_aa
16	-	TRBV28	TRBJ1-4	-	TGTGCCAGCAGTTTAGTGGCAGTTGCAACTAATGAAAAACTGTTTTTT	CASSLVAVATNEKLFF
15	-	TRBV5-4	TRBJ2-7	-	TGTGCCAGCAGCCAAGGGACTAGGGGGCTTGGCGAGCAGTACTTC	CASSQGTRGLGEQYF
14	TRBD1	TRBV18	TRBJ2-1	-	TGTGCCAGCTCACTTACAGGGGTCTACAATGAGCAGTTCTTC	CASSLTGVYNEQFF
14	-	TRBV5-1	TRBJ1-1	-	TGCGCCAGCAGCGTTACGGGGGGAAACACTGAAGCTTTCTTT	CASSVTGGNTEAFF
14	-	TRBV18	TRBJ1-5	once	TGTGCCAGCTCACCAGGACAACTAAATCAGCCCCAGCATTTT	CASSPGQLNQPQHF
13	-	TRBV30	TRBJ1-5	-	TGTGCCTGGAGTATTGGAATCCAACAGCCCCAGCATTTT	CAWSIGIQQPQHF
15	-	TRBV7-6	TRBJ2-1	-	TGTGCCAGCAGCTTAAGGATGGGCGGCTACAATGAGCAGTTCTTC	CASSLRMGGYNEQFF
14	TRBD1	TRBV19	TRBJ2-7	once	TGTGCCAGTACCCGCAGGGGGAGTTCCTACGAGCAGTACTTC	CASTRRGSSYEQYF
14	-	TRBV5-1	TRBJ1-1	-	TGCGCCAGCAGCCTTGGACAGATGAACACTGAAGCTTTCTTT	CASSLGQMNTEAFF
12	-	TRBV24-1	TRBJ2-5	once	TGTGCCACCAGTCAAGGACCAGAGACCCAGTACTTC	CATSQGPETQYF
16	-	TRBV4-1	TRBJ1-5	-	TGCGCCAGCAGCCAAGATCGGGGCACTAGCAATCAGCCCCAGCATTTT	CASSQDRGTSNQPQHF
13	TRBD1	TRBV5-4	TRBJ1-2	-	TGTGCCAGCAGCCCCACAGGGGATAGTGGCTACACCTTC	CASSPTGDSGYTF
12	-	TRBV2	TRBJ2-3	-	TGTGCCAGCAGGAAGGATGGGGATACGCAGTATTTT	CASRKDGDTQYF
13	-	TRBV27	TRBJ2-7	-	TGTGCCAGCAGTTTCGGGGGATTCAACGAGCAGTACTTC	CASSFGGFNEQYF
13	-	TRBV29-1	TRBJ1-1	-	TGCAGCGTTGAATCCCGGGACAAGTTAGAAGCTTTCTTT	CSVESRDKLEAFF
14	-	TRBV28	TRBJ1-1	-	TGTGCCAGCAGTTTGGGGGGGCAAAACACTGAAGCTTTCTTT	CASSLGGQNTEAFF
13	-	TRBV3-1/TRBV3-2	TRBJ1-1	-	TGTGCCAGCAGCCGGTCCCTAAACACTGAAGCTTTCTTT	CASSRSLNTEAFF
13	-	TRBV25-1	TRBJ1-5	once	TGTGCCAGCAGCAGAGGGGATAGACAGCCCCAGCATTTT	CASSRGDRQPQHF
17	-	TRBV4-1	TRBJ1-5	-	TGCGCCAGCAGCCAAGAATTCCCCATGATCAGCAATCAGCCCCAGCATTTT	CASSQEFPMISNQPQHF
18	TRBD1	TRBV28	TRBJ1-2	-	TGTGCCAGCAGTTCCCCATATATAGCGGACAGGATAAACTATGGCTACACCTTC	CASSSPYIADRINYGYTF
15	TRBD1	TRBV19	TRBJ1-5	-	TGTGCCAGTACCCCAAGACAGGGCCGCAATCAGCCCCAGCATTTT	CASTPRQGRNQPQHF
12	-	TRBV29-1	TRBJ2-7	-	TGCAGCGCCAATGACCGACTGTTCGAGCAGTACTTC	CSANDRLFEQYF
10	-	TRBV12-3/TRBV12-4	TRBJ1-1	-	TGTGCCAGCAGTGGCCCGCACGCTTTCTTT	CASSGPHAFF
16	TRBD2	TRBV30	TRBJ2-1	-	TGTGCCTGGAGTCCTCCGGGACTAGCGGGAGCCACATATGAGTTCTTC	CAWSPPGLAGATYEFF
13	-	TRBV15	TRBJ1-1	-	TGTGCCACCAGCAGAGACGTGAACACTGAAGCTTTCTTT	CATSRDVNTEAFF
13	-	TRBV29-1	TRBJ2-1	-	TGCAGCGTCCGGGACCCCTACTACAATGAGCAGTTCTTC	CSVRDPYYNEQFF
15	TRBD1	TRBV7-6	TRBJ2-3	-	TGTGCCAGCAGCTTGGCCGGGACAGGCCTCGATACGCAGTATTTT	CASSLAGTGLDTQYF
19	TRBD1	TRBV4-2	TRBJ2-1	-	TGTGCCAGCAGCCAAGGACTCCCTTCCGACAGGGAGTCCTACAATGAGCAGTTCTTC	CASSQGLPSDRESYNEQFF
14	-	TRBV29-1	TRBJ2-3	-	TGCAGCGCCCCTTTGTGGGGGGCAAGGGATACGCAGTATTTT	CSAPLWGARDTQYF
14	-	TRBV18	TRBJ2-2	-	TGTGCCAGCTCACCAGGGACCAACTCCGGGGAGCTGTTTTTT	CASSPGTNSGELFF
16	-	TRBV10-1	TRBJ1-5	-	TGCGCCAGCAGTGAGCCAGGACAGAATAGCAATCAGCCCCAGCATTTT	CASSEPGQNSNQPQHF
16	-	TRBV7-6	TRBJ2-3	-	TGTGCCAGCAGCTTATTGGCGGTTGGCCCCACAGATACGCAGTATTTT	CASSLLAVGPTDTQYF
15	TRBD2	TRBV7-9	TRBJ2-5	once	TGTGCCAGCAGCCCCCCCGGACTAGCAGGAGAGACCCAGTACTTC	CASSPPGLAGETQYF
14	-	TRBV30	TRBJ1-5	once	TGTGCCTGGAGTAGGACAGTAGGATCCCAGCCCCAGCATTTT	CAWSRTVGSQPQHF
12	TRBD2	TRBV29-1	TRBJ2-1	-	TGCAGCACCGCGAGGGCGGGAGATGAGCAGTTCTTC	CSTARAGDEQFF
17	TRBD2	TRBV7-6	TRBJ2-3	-	TGTGCCAGCAGCCTGAGACTAGCGGACCCGAGGAAAGATACGCAGTATTTT	CASSLRLADPRKDTQYF
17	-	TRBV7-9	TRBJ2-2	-	TGTGCCAGCAGCTTAGACTCTAGACCCCTCCGGAGCGGGGAGCTGTTTTTT	CASSLDSRPLRSGELFF
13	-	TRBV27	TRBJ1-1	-	TGTGCCAGCAGTTCGGGGTTAGACGCTGAAGCTTTCTTT	CASSSGLDAEAFF
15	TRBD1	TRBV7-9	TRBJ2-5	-	TGTGCCAGCGGAACACAGGGGGCGGGGAAGGAGACCCAGTACTTC	CASGTQGAGKETQYF
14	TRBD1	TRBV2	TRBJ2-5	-	TGTGCCAGCAGTGCAGGGACAGGGAAAGAGACCCAGTACTTC	CASSAGTGKETQYF
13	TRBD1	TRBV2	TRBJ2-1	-	TGTGCCAGCAGAGAAACAGGGGGCAATATTCAGTTCTTC	CASRETGGNIQFF
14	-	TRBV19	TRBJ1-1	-	TGTGCCAGTAGTATTCTGGGTTCGAACACTGAAGCTTTCTTT	CASSILGSNTEAFF
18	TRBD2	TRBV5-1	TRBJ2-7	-	TGCGCCAGCAGCTCGGACCTGGGGGGACTAGCGAGCTCCTACGAGCAGTACTTC	CASSSDLGGLASSYEQYF
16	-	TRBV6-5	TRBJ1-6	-	TGTGCCAGCAGTTACACCCGGAAGGGTAACTATTCACCCCTCCACTTT	CASSYTRKGNYSPLHF
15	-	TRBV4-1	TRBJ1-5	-	TGCGCCAGCAGCCTCTGGGAGGGTAAGGAGCAGCCCCAGCATTTT	CASSLWEGKEQPQHF
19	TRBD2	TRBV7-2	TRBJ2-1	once	TGTGCCAGCAGCGTGACTAGCGGGAGGCCCCTGAGCTCCTACAATGAGCAGTTCTTC	CASSVTSGRPLSSYNEQFF
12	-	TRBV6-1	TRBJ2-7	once	TGTGCCAGCAGTGAAGGGGGGGACGAGCAGTACTTC	CASSEGGDEQYF
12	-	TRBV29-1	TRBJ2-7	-	TGCAGCGTTGAAGTGGCAGGATACGAGCAGTACTTC	CSVEVAGYEQYF
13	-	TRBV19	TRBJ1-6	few	TGTGCCAGTAGAGGGCTATCTAATTCACCCCTCCACTTT	CASRGLSNSPLHF
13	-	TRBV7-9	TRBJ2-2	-	TGTGCCAGCAGCTTAGGCGGGACCGGGGAGCTGTTTTTT	CASSLGGTGELFF
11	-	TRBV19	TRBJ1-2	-	TGTGCCAGTAGTAACAGGGTTGGCTACACCTTC	CASSNRVGYTF